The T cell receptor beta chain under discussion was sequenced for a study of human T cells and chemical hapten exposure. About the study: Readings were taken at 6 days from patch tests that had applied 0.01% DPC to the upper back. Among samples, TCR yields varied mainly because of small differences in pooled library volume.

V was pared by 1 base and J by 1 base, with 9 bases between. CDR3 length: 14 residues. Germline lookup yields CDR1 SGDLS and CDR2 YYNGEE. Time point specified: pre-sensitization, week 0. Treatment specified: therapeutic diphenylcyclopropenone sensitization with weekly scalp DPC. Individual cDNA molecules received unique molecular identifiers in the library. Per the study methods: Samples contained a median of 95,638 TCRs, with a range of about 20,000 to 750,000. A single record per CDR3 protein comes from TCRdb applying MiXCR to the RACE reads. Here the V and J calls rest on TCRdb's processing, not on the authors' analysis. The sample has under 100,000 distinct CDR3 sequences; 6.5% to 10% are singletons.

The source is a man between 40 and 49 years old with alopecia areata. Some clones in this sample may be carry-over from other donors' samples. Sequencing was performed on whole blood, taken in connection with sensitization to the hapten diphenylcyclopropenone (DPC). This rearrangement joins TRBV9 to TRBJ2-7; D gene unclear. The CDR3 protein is CASSVIAGSYEQYV. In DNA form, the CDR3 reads TGTGCCAGCAGCGTAATTGCAGGTTCCTACGAGCAGTACGTC.